This T cell receptor beta chain was retrieved from a study of tumor-infiltrating lymphocytes in primary liver carcinoma. In the study overall: The patients had histopathologically diagnosed primary liver carcinoma, and their disease was treated by surgical resection.

Constant-region priming of around 490 ng total RNA yielded TCR beta cDNA. Three-round nested multiplex PCR performed with slightly modified ARM-PCR produced the TCR beta libraries. The first two PCR rounds used TRBV1-TRBV30 primers with a Cbeta primer, approximately 9 cycles each. Using its own MiXCR run on the multiplex PCR reads, TCRdb lists one record per CDR3 protein. The sample includes some 200,000 distinct CDR3 sequences, roughly 61% of them seen just once. The blood RNA (from unsorted whole blood) was obtained, and germline DNA was also extracted. The CDR3 sequence is 15 residues long. The germline V gene encodes CDR1 MNHNY and CDR2 SVGAGI (reference sequence). V shed 4 bases and J shed 4 bases, with 14 bases lying between them.

The sequenced sample was peripheral blood. This sequence joins TRBV6-6 and TRBJ1-5; no clear D gene. This sequence originates from a woman aged 55-69 years with primary liver carcinoma and hepatitis B virus infection. As DNA, the CDR3 is TGTGCCAGCAGTTTCAGAAAGGGCAGTAATCAGCCCCAGCATTTT. It yields the protein CASSFRKGSNQPQHF.